These 8 T cell receptor beta chains came from one sample sequenced in a study of blood T cell repertoires in COVID-19. Measured with immunoSEQ multiplex PCR; TCRdb has only the in-frame clones, and not every one. The sample lists about 430,000 clones, more than 70% occurring once. Sequencing input: PBMCs or T cells enriched from blood (not recorded which). These receptors all stem from a woman under 30 who had been exposed to COVID-19.

Remarks on this clone: Other DNA sequences within the sample encode an identical CDR3. The chain employs TRBV28 and TRBJ2-7; D gene ambiguous. The CDR3 has 12 amino acids. Germline CDR1 is MDHEN and CDR2 is SYDVKM. V was shortened by 4 bases and J by 4 bases, with 8 bases between the two germline ends. CDR3: CASSSTVYEQYF. The CDR3 nucleotides are TGTGCCAGCAGTTCAACAGTATACGAGCAGTACTTC.

This clone was seen only once. This chain links TRBV4-3 with TRBJ1-1, with TRBD1 identical over 7 bases. The CDR3 length is 17 residues. J lost 4 bases, V lost 1 base, and 12 bases had no gene match. The germline gives CDR1 LGHNA, CDR2 YSLEER. CDR3: CASSQGLGTARGTEAFF. Here the CDR3 DNA reads TGCGCCAGCAGCCAAGGGTTGGGGACAGCCCGAGGCACTGAAGCTTTCTTT.

V usage is TRBV5-1 and J usage is TRBJ1-4, with a possible D match to TRBD1 (6 bases). The CDR3 runs to 17 residues. Germline-derived CDR1 and CDR2 are SGHRS and YFSETQ. The ends were cut back, 0 bases at V and 2 bases at J, with 14 bases in the middle. The CDR3 spells CASSLEPQGPTNEKLFF. Here the CDR3 DNA reads TGCGCCAGCAGCTTGGAGCCTCAGGGGCCGACTAATGAAAAACTGTTTTTT.

The gene calls are TRBV5-1 and TRBJ2-7, with 8 nucleotides matching TRBD2. CDR1 and CDR2 from the germline V gene are SGHRS and YFSETQ. Unmatched junction bases numbered 10, after V lost 2 bases and J lost 0 bases. The CDR3 is 17 amino acids. CDR3 in amino acids: CASSFIASGPPSYEQYF. As DNA, the CDR3 is TGCGCCAGCAGCTTTATCGCTAGCGGGCCTCCCTCCTACGAGCAGTACTTC. Together with reference TRBV5-1 and TRBJ2-7, the CDR3 gives the full variable domain: KAGVTQTPRYLIKTRGQQVTLSCSPISGHRSVSWYQQTPGQGLQFLFEYFSETQRNKGNFPGRFSGRQFSNSRSEMNVSTLELGDSALYLCASSFIASGPPSYEQYFGPGTRLTVT.

The J gene is TRBJ2-3, the V gene TRBV6-5, with D possibly being TRBD2 (6 bases). Between the trimmed V and J ends, which lost 5 bases and 3 bases, there was a span of 12 bases. The germline V gene has CDR1 MNHEY and CDR2 SVGAGI. The CDR3 contains 14 residues. CDR3 bases: TGTGCCAGCAGTCATAATCTAGCGACAGATACGCAGTATTTT. This gives the protein CASSHNLATDTQYF.

Points on this clone: A junction end diverges from the germline sequence, so it may reflect a read error. V gene TRBV20-1 combines with J gene TRBJ1-1; D gene ambiguous. CDR1 DFQATT and CDR2 SNEGSKA come from the germline V gene (reference sequence). This CDR3 spans 10 amino acids. CDR3 region: CSARLNRVSF. Here the CDR3 DNA reads TGCAGTGCTAGACTGAACCGGGTCTCTTTT.

The chain combines TRBV4-3 with TRBJ2-2; D not certain. Trimming pared 0 bases from V and 5 bases from J, leaving 7 bases between. CDR3 length equals 14 residues. From germline, CDR1 is LGHNA and CDR2 YSLEER. The CDR3 DNA is TGCGCCAGCAGCCAAGATCATCTAACCGGGGAGCTGTTTTTT. Its translation is CASSQDHLTGELFF.

This rearrangement joins TRBV5-1 to TRBJ2-3; 7 bases fit TRBD1. This CDR3 region has 14 residues. Looked up from germline, CDR1 is SGHRS and CDR2 is YFSETQ. J was trimmed by 5 bases and V by 0 bases; bases with no gene match: 3. CDR3 in DNA: TGCGCCAGCAGCTTGGAGGGGGCGAAAGATACGCAGTATTTT. This encodes CASSLEGAKDTQYF.